Each of the 7 T cell receptor beta chains below was sequenced from the same sample in a study of regulatory T cells in long-lasting Graves disease. Building of the TCR beta libraries involved iRepertoire HTBI primers and Arm-PCR of CDR3 regions. TCRdb recomputed calls from the multiplex PCR reads with MiXCR, one row per CDR3 protein. The table records roughly 510,000 distinct CDR3 sequences, about 16% of them present only once. Time point defined: newly diagnosed GD, antithyroid drugs for less than 3 months. The TCR library was made from RNA extracted from PBMCs. This sample also belongs to another study, concerning T cells in Graves' hyperthyroidism and ophthalmopathy.

The specimen was peripheral blood mononuclear cells (PBMCs), collected at new diagnosis, from a patient treated with antithyroid drugs. Receptors were obtained from a man aged 18 to 35 with Graves disease.

V usage is TRBV10-2 and J usage is TRBJ1-5; maybe TRBD1 (6 bases). The CDR3 consists of 15 residues. V was clipped by 6 bases and J by 7 bases, with 19 bases between them. Looked up from germline, CDR1 is WSHSY and CDR2 is SAAADI. The CDR3 sequence is CASSSIVTGLQPQHF. The CDR3 DNA reads TGCGCCAGCAGCTCAATTGTCACAGGGTTACAGCCCCAGCATTTT.

Only a few counts were recorded for this clonotype. The chain recombines TRBV20-1 with TRBJ2-3, with 9 nucleotides matching TRBD2. With V trimmed by 0 bases and J by 2 bases, 9 bases remained unmatched. Per the germline V gene, CDR1 is DFQATT and CDR2 is SNEGSKA (reference sequence). This CDR3 has 17 amino acids. CDR3 loop: CSARERGVAGATDTQYF. CDR3 coding DNA: TGCAGTGCTAGAGAACGGGGAGTAGCGGGAGCCACAGATACGCAGTATTTT.

This clonotype was seen only a few times. V usage is TRBV12-3 or TRBV12-4 and J usage is TRBJ2-3; unclear D gene. V dropped 6 bases and J dropped 2 bases, with 15 bases sitting between them. This CDR3 has 15 residues. The CDR3 DNA reads TGTGCCAGCAGCCCCGCAGAGTGGGACACAGATACGCAGTATTTT. Protein: CASSPAEWDTDTQYF.

Points on this clonotype: A read error may produce the germline difference seen at one junction end. The chain is built from TRBV7-9 and TRBJ2-6; D may be TRBD1 (5 bases). This CDR3 is 14 amino acids long. Germline V gene data show CDR1 as SEHNR and CDR2 as FQNEAQ (reference sequence). The chain's CDR3 is CASSHSSGANALTF. CDR3 coding DNA: TGTGCCAGCAGCCACAGCTCTGGGGCCAACGCCCTGACTTTC.

This clonotype was seen only a few times. The rearrangement joins TRBV10-1 to TRBJ2-7; D is uncertain. The CDR3 sequence is 10 residues long. Trimming shortened V by 8 bases and J by 2 bases, and 4 bases separated the two germline ends. CDR1 WNHNN and CDR2 SYGVQD come from the germline V gene (reference sequence). CDR3 nucleotides: TGCGCCAGCGTGCCCTACGAGCAGTACTTC. Translating gives CASVPYEQYF.

Many counts were recorded for this clonotype. V usage is TRBV7-9 and J usage is TRBJ2-7; D not certain. Trimming took 5 bases from V and 1 from J, leaving 12 bases between them. This CDR3 has 14 residues. The V gene's germline CDR1 is SEHNR and CDR2 FQNEAQ (reference sequence). CDR3 DNA sequence: TGTGCCAGCAGCGGCCCCGGCGATTCCTACGAGCAGTACTTC. Translating gives CASSGPGDSYEQYF.

For this clonotype: One junction end does not reproduce the germline sequence, and a read error may be involved. V gene TRBV13 combines with J gene TRBJ2-7, with unresolved D. CDR3 length: 16 amino acids. The V gene's germline CDR1 is PRHDT and CDR2 FYEKMQ (reference sequence). This chain's CDR3 is CASSLVGTQSSYEQYF. The DNA for the CDR3 is TGTGCCAGCAGTTTAGTCGGAACTCAATCCTCCTACGAGCAGTACTTC.